This TCR beta chain was found in a study of T cell responses to AZD1222 COVID-19 vaccine (dated by TCRdb to 2020 to 2023). Some background on the complete study: AZD1222 recipients whose second dose came at about 4 weeks and those whose second dose came at about 12 weeks were combined into one group, since spike-specific TCR depth and breadth did not differ between the two schedules. A total of just over 230 trial participants underwent TCR sequencing, of whom roughly 210 had received two doses of AZD1222 and roughly 26 had received two doses of the MenACWY control vaccine. Trial participants were enrolled by age into subgroups of 18-55, 56-69 and 70-plus years, and roughly 150, 30 and 60 TCR-sequenced participants, respectively, were included in these subgroups. General findings and caveats noted by the study authors: Conclusions about previously exposed vaccinees are limited because only five to seven AZD1222 recipients were SARS-CoV-2 seropositive at baseline. The whole spike protein was spanned by vaccine-associated CD4 TCRs, and dominant responses were seen in regions 160-218 and 743-854. Reportedly, almost half of the unique spike-specific TCRs recognized epitopes lying outside the regions that are mutated in the B.1.351 and B.1.1.7 variants. Participants were mostly white British, with more females than males. The authors suggested clonal diversity may have been underestimated. The 56-69-year group was small, and its depth increase did not reach significance, likely because of low power. Because no samples from the day 14 peak response were available, repertoires could be characterized only after the peak T cell response. Spike-specific TCR breadth and depth rose significantly after two AZD1222 doses compared with day 0 and with MenACWY recipients.

The CDR3 regions of human TCRbeta chains were analyzed by immunosequencing. As for the original processing: Repertoire TCRs were matched against a reference library of SARS-CoV-2-specific TCRs generated with the MIRA antigen-specificity platform. Breadth was defined as the fraction of unique TCRs that were SARS-CoV-2-associated. Depth was defined as the fraction of total T cells that were SARS-CoV-2-associated. Using the MIRA data, each spike-specific TCR was mapped to the spike region that the TCR reacts to and placed in a CD4 or CD8 class. Log10-transformed breadth and depth values were compared by one-way ANOVA with Sidak's multiple comparisons tests. Entries here come from immuneACCESS through TCRdb and include only in-frame sequences with V and J called. Some clones fail to appear in such tables; in the studies checked, an unresolved V gene covers under half of the shortfall, and the cause of the remainder is unknown. V and J calls plus clone size are reproduced from that table; the DNA served to infer D and trimming. Here the sample has about 84,000 clones; nearly 90% occur a single time. The ten largest clonotypes hold about 1.6% of the sample.

The time point label corresponds to: baseline before first vaccination. Vaccinee samples came from UK trials COV001 and COV002, including a single-blind randomized controlled phase 2/3 trial of AZD1222 (ChAdOx1 nCoV-19) in healthy adults. For TCRbeta chain sequencing, PBMC samples were collected from trial participants at day 0 and at day 28 after the second dose. As to this clone: Its antigen remains unidentified. No base quality information exists; no much larger clone differs at one position.

The sequenced sample was peripheral blood, obtained on day 0 of AZD1222 vaccination. This clonotype was obtained from an adult in good health.

The DNA sequence follows: TGTGCCAGCAGTTCCCATGTGGGGGGCTACAATGAGCAGTTCTTC. Its protein is CASSSHVGGYNEQFF. This chain joins TRBV6-5 to TRBJ2-1; the D segment could be TRBD2, given 6 matching bases. The germline V gene encodes CDR1 MNHEY and CDR2 SVGAGI. Measured from the cysteine to the phenylalanine, the CDR3 is 15 residues long. Only the CDR3 portion is preserved as DNA: 45 bases, with reading frame beginning at the first base. The junction carries 13 bases between V and J, which are trimmed by 4 bases and 3 bases respectively.